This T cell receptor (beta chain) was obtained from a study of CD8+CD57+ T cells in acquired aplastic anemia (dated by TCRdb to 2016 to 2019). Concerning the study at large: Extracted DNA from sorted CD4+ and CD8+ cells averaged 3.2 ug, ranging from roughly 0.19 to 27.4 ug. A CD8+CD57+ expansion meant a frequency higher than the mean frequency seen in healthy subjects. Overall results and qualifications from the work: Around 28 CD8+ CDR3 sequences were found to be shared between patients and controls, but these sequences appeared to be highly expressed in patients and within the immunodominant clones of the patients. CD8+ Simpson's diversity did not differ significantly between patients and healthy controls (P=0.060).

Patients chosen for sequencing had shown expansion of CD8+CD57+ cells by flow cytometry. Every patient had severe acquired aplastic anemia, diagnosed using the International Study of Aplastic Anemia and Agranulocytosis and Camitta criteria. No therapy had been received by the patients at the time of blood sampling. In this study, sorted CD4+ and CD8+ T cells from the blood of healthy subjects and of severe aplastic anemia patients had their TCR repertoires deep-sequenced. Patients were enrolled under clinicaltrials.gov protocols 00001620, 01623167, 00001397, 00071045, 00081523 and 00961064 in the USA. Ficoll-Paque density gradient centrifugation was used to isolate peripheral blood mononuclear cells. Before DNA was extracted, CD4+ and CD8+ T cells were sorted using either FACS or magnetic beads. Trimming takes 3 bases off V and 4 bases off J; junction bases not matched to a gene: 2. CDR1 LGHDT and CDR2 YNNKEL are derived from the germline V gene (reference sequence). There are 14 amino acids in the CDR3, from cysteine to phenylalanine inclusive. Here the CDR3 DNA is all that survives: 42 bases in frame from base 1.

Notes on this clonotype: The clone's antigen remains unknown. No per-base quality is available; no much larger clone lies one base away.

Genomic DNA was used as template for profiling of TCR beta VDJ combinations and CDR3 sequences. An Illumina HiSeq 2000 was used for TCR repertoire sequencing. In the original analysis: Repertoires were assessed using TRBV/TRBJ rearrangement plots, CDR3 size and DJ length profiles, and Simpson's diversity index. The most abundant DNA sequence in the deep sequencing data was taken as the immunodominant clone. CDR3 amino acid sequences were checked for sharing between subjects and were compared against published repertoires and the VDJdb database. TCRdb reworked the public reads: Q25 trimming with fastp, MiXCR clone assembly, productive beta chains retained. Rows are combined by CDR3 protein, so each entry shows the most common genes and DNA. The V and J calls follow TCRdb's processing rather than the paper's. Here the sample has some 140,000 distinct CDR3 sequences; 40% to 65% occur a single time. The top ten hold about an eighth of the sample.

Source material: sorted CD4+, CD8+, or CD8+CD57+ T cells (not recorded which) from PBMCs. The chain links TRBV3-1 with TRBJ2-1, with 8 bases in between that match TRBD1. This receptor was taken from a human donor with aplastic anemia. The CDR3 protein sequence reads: CASSHRTGYNEQFF. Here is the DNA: TGTGCCAGCAGCCACCGGACAGGGTACAATGAGCAGTTCTTC.